This T cell receptor beta chain was recovered during a study of T cells after yellow fever vaccination (dated by TCRdb to the late 2010s). Regarding the complete study: The SMART-Seq v4 Ultra Low Input RNA kit was used to prepare libraries from fractions with low cell numbers. Bulk TCR alpha and beta repertoires were sequenced longitudinally to track T-cell clones before and after primary and booster YFV17D yellow fever vaccination. Blood was collected at multiple timepoints before and after primary and secondary immunization, and bulk PBMC replicates and cell subsets were isolated. Two healthy male donors, one aged 18 to 30 and one aged 30 to 40 years, made up the cohort.

CDR1 and CDR2 were assigned from the germline V gene as MNHEY and SVGEGT. The CDR3 spans 11 residues, from the cysteine through the phenylalanine. Solely the CDR3 DNA is kept, with 33 bases framed from the first base. At the junction V is shortened by 5 bases and J by 5 bases, with 7 bases in between. The sample's treatment or condition, from its label and the paper: live attenuated yellow fever vaccine strain. A standard Ficoll-Paque protocol was used to isolate PBMCs from peripheral blood. CD4 and CD8 T-cell fractions were isolated with Dynabeads CD4 and CD8 positive selection kits. TriZol was used to extract RNA from bulk PBMCs, CD4 and CD8 fractions, and dextramer-positive and dextramer-negative fractions. For this clonotype: The specificity of this receptor is unknown. One base away there is no much larger clone; base qualities are not given.

Results the study describes overall, beyond this receptor: The secondary T-cell response was weaker than the primary response but faster, peaking on day 5 instead of day 15. Most clones expanded after primary vaccination (about 96% of CD4 and around nine tenths of CD8) were re-detected after the booster, suggesting that broad memory maintenance occurred. A small fraction of clonotypes appeared in both the CD4 and CD8 compartments, likely as a result of convergent recombination. Because only a couple of donors were included in the study, the extent to which the findings can be generalized is limited. Computational filtering was needed because FACS-sorted repertoires could contain abundant contaminating clonotypes from the bulk population.

TCR cDNA was synthesized by 5'RACE template switching, which introduced a universal primer site and unique molecular identifiers. cDNA synthesis was primed from both the TCR alpha and TCR beta constant segments. Two PCR steps were used to amplify libraries, with sample barcodes and sequencing adapters being added in the second step. Libraries were sequenced on Illumina HiSeq 2500 (2x100 bp) or NovaSeq (2x150 bp). The study's processing was this. Demultiplexing of reads and collapsing into UMI consensus sequences were performed with MIGEC, and V(D)J alignment was carried out with MiXCR. Using edgeR on replicate PBMC samples, clonotypes were called vaccine-responding if FDR was below 0.01 and the log2 fold change was above 5 up to day 15. Each bulk clonotype was labeled CD4 or CD8 based on which sequenced repertoire, CD4 or CD8, contained the clonotype at higher abundance. TCRdb reprocessing: public reads trimmed at Q25 with fastp, clones called with MiXCR, in-frame beta chains kept. Rows matching on CDR3 protein sequence are summarized as one entry with the most common DNA and genes. The V and J calls come from TCRdb's annotation, not from the publication. The sample contains under 300,000 distinct CDR3 sequences, about 7.1% of them found a single time. About 0.9% of the sample lies in the top ten.

This material consisted of CD4+ T cells sorted from PBMCs, taken 15 days after the yellow fever booster vaccination. The sequence joins TRBV6-2 or TRBV6-3 to TRBJ2-7, with the D segment identity uncertain. The receptor was isolated from a man younger than 40 who received the YFV17D yellow fever vaccine. The CDR3 here reads CASSRLDEQYF. Here is the DNA: TGTGCCAGCAGTCGTCTTGACGAGCAGTACTTC.